These 26 T cell receptor beta chains were sequenced from one sample in a study of OX40 agonist ivuxolimab in advanced cancers. Only in-frame clones appear in the TCRdb table, and some are missing; sequencing was by immunoSEQ multiplex PCR. This table holds tens of thousands of clones, about 86% found once. Sequences were derived from CD4+ or CD8+ T cells sorted from blood, sampled in a trial of the OX40 agonist ivuxolimab. The receptors stem from an adult with an advanced solid tumor such as melanoma, head and neck, liver or kidney cancer.

The chain is built from TRBV7-2 and TRBJ2-4; D gene unclear. CDR1 SGHTA and CDR2 FQGNSA come from the germline V gene. The CDR3 spans 19 residues. With 2 bases removed from V and 3 bases from J, the gap between germline ends came to 23 bases. This CDR3 reads CASSLFPESAGAYKNIQYF. The CDR3 DNA follows: TGTGCCAGCAGCTTATTCCCGGAGTCGGCAGGCGCCTACAAAAACATTCAGTACTTC.

Here the CDR3 DNA reads TGCGCCAGCAGCCGACAGGGCACAGATACGCAGTATTTT. Its translation: CASSRQGTDTQYF. The chain is built from TRBV4-3 and TRBJ2-3; perhaps TRBD1 as D (6 bases). The germline V and J ends were trimmed by 4 bases and 1 base, with 6 bases remaining between them. This CDR3 contains 13 residues. Germline-derived CDR1 and CDR2 are LGHNA and YSLEER.

The chain recombines TRBV6-5 with TRBJ1-2; 8 bases map to TRBD1. Per the germline V gene, CDR1 is MNHEY and CDR2 is SVGAGI. This CDR3 contains 15 residues. V was clipped by 6 bases and J by 0 bases; unmatched bases: 6. The chain's CDR3 is CASSRTGTSNYGYTF. The DNA of the CDR3 is TGTGCCAGCAGCAGGACAGGGACCTCTAACTATGGCTACACCTTC.

The chain couples TRBV30 to TRBJ2-1, with 8 bases matching TRBD1. CDR3 size: 14 residues. CDR1 GTSNPN and CDR2 SVGIG come from the germline V gene (reference sequence). With 6 bases clipped from V and 2 bases from J, the junction kept 6 bases outside the gene matches. CDR3 amino acids: CACTKGQAYNEQFF. CDR3 sequence (DNA): TGTGCCTGTACGAAGGGACAGGCCTACAATGAGCAGTTCTTC.

The V call is TRBV5-6, the J call TRBJ2-5; D may be TRBD1 (6 bases). This CDR3 has 13 amino acids. V shed 0 bases and J shed 5 bases, with 8 bases lying between them. CDR1 SGHDT and CDR2 YYEEEE come from the germline V gene. The CDR3 sequence: CASSLGGRETQYF. CDR3 nucleotides: TGTGCCAGCAGCTTGGGGGGGCGCGAGACCCAGTACTTC.

The gene calls are TRBV7-2 and TRBJ2-5; 9 bases align to TRBD2. CDR3 length: 17 residues. Germline V lookup: CDR1 SGHTA, CDR2 FQGNSA. Trimming at V came to 2 bases and at J to 7 bases, leaving 14 bases not matched to a gene. The CDR3 here is CASSLTPHAGGYLTQYF. The CDR3 region has the DNA TGTGCCAGCAGCTTAACTCCCCACGCGGGGGGGTACCTGACCCAGTACTTC.

The gene calls are TRBV10-3 and TRBJ2-2; 12 bases are a match to TRBD1. Germline V gene data show CDR1 as ENHRY and CDR2 as SYGVKD. J lost 2 bases, V lost 2 bases, and 0 bases had no gene match. The CDR3 sequence is 16 residues long. The DNA for the CDR3 is TGTGCCATCAGTGAGGGGACAGGGGGCAACACCGGGGAGCTGTTTTTT. Translated: CAISEGTGGNTGELFF.

This chain uses TRBV28 with TRBJ2-1, with a weak D call TRBD1 (6 bases). Germline CDR1 MDHEN, CDR2 SYDVKM. V was trimmed by 6 bases and J by 9 bases, leaving 9 bases between them. This CDR3 region has 11 residues. As DNA, the CDR3 is TGTGCCAGCAGCTTAGGGGGTGAGCAGTTCTTC. Encoded protein: CASSLGGEQFF.

The chain links TRBV11-2 to TRBJ1-1, with 8 bases fitting TRBD1. The CDR3 contains 14 residues. J gave up 1 base and V 5 bases, and 3 bases lay outside the gene matches. In germline, CDR1 is SGHAT, CDR2 FQNNGV. CDR3 loop: CASSPGQGNTEAFF. The DNA of the CDR3 is TGTGCCAGCAGCCCTGGACAGGGGAACACTGAAGCTTTCTTT.

This sequence joins TRBV6-1 and TRBJ2-2, with unresolved D. V shed 7 bases and J shed 7 bases, with 4 bases lying between them. In germline, CDR1 is MNHNS, CDR2 SASEGT. CDR3 length: 10 amino acids. CDR3 protein: CASNLGELFF. CDR3 sequence (DNA): TGTGCCAGCAATCTCGGGGAGCTGTTTTTT.

This clone has a single count. V gene TRBV28 combines with J gene TRBJ1-2; TRBD1 matches 9 bases. Trimming removed 3 bases from V and 4 bases from J; junction bases left unmatched: 12. The CDR3 has 17 amino acids. Looked up from germline, CDR1 is MDHEN and CDR2 is SYDVKM. CDR3 residues: CASSFQGTGRSFYGYTF. In DNA, the CDR3 is TGTGCCAGCAGTTTCCAAGGGACAGGGCGCTCCTTCTATGGCTACACCTTC.

This clone was detected a few times. V is TRBV11-2 and J is TRBJ1-1; D gene ambiguous. The V end lost 1 base, the J end lost 7 bases, and 10 bases lay between the germline ends. The CDR3 runs 13 residues. Germline loops: CDR1 SGHAT, CDR2 FQNNGV. The CDR3 is CASSLVYGDEAFF. Here the CDR3 DNA reads TGTGCCAGCAGCTTAGTCTATGGTGATGAAGCTTTCTTT.

The chain is built from TRBV5-1 and TRBJ1-1, with a tentative D call TRBD1 (6 bases). Germline values: CDR1 SGHRS, CDR2 YFSETQ. There are 13 residues in the CDR3. The V and J ends lost 4 bases and 11 bases respectively, with 18 bases between them. As DNA, the CDR3 is TGCGCCAGCAGCCAGGAGACAGGAATCAGCGCTTTCTTT. Translation gives CASSQETGISAFF.

The chain has TRBV11-3 and TRBJ1-1; a weak D match, TRBD1 (5 bases). Germline lookup yields CDR1 SGHNT and CDR2 YENEEA. V was cut by 1 base and J by 0 bases, with 9 bases left in between. This CDR3 contains 15 residues. This chain's CDR3 is CASSLVGAVNTEAFF. The CDR3, as DNA: TGTGCCAGCAGCTTAGTCGGGGCTGTGAACACTGAAGCTTTCTTT.

This clone has a single count. This chain connects TRBV6-5 to TRBJ1-1, with 10 bases that match TRBD1. With 7 bases clipped from V and 5 bases from J, the junction kept 4 bases outside the gene matches. The CDR3 is 13 residues long. From germline, CDR1 is MNHEY and CDR2 SVGAGI. Here the CDR3 reads CASTGQGGTEAFF. The CDR3 nucleotides are TGTGCCAGCACTGGACAGGGGGGTACTGAAGCTTTCTTT.

This chain uses TRBV5-8 with TRBJ1-2; 9 positions agree with TRBD1. The germline V gene has CDR1 SGHTS and CDR2 YDEGEE. The CDR3 runs to 14 residues. The J segment lost 4 bases and the V segment lost 4 bases, leaving 5 bases of the junction unmatched. CDR3 DNA sequence: TGTGCCAGCAGCCACAGGGGGCGAAGCTATGGCTACACCTTC. Translation gives CASSHRGRSYGYTF.

CDR3 residues: CASSSKGGRVMHEQYF. The CDR3 bases are TGTGCCAGCAGCTCCAAGGGGGGGAGGGTGATGCACGAGCAGTACTTC. V gene TRBV7-2 combines with J gene TRBJ2-5; tentatively, D is TRBD2 (7 bases). The J call is in doubt because the DNA end fits TRBJ2-7 better. The CDR3 consists of 16 residues. Germline V lookup: CDR1 SGHTA, CDR2 FQGNSA.

The CDR3 DNA is TGTGCCAGCAGCTCCATCCCGCGGGGGGGAATCCACGAGCAGTACTTC. It encodes CASSSIPRGGIHEQYF. The chain joins TRBV11-2 to TRBJ2-7; 9 bases map to TRBD2. Trimming cost V 4 bases and J 5 bases; bases outside gene matches: 12. Germline CDR1 reads SGHAT; CDR2 reads FQNNGV. The CDR3 runs to 16 residues.

This clone was observed a handful of times. V and J are TRBV18 and TRBJ2-5; maybe TRBD1 (6 bases). Germline values: CDR1 KGHSH, CDR2 LQKENI. CDR3 size: 16 residues. Trimming shortened V by 4 bases and J by 5 bases, and 20 bases separated the two germline ends. The DNA for the CDR3 is TGTGCCAGCTCACGGAGGACAGACCTACTATTGGAGACCCAGTACTTC. The encoded protein is CASSRRTDLLLETQYF.

CDR3 amino acids: CASSFGDRGRGAEAFF. The CDR3 DNA sequence: TGTGCCAGCAGCTTTGGGGACAGGGGTAGGGGCGCTGAAGCTTTCTTT. The chain carries TRBV7-9 and TRBJ1-1, with 10 bases aligning to TRBD1. This CDR3 is 16 amino acids long. The junction had 10 bases not matched to a gene; V was cut back by 3 bases and J by 6 bases. Germline CDR1 is SEHNR and CDR2 is FQNEAQ (reference sequence).

This clone appeared a single time. The rearrangement uses TRBV19 and TRBJ1-3; no reliable D call. The CDR3 has 16 residues. Germline V CDR1 and CDR2: LNHDA, SQIVND (reference sequence). V lost 2 bases, J lost 0 bases, and 11 bases lay in between. For the CDR3, the DNA is TGTGCCAGTAGTATAAAAGCATTGAACTCTGGAAACACCATATATTTT. It is translated as CASSIKALNSGNTIYF.

The rearrangement links TRBV6-6 to TRBJ1-2; 10 nucleotides line up with TRBD1. CDR1 is MNHNY, CDR2 SVGAGI, per germline (reference sequence). The CDR3 has 15 amino acids. Germline trimming cut 6 bases from V and 6 bases from J; bases unmatched to any gene: 10. The CDR3 is CASSPPGTGAHGYTF. Written as DNA, the CDR3 is TGTGCCAGCAGCCCCCCCGGGACAGGGGCTCATGGCTACACCTTC.

As for this clone: This is likely a read error, given that the CDR3 carries no conserved phenylalanine or tryptophan at its end. The gene calls are TRBV6-5 and TRBJ1-1, with D unresolved. Looked up from germline, CDR1 is MNHEY and CDR2 is SVGAGI. Trimming left V 2 bases short and J 8 bases short, with 15 bases between. The CDR3 has 14 amino acids. CDR3 DNA sequence: TGTGCCAGCAGTTACCGAAGACAACAATGGGAAGCTTTCCTT. This codes for CASSYRRQQWEAFL.

The chain links TRBV6-5 to TRBJ1-2, with TRBD1 identical over 11 bases. J was trimmed by 7 bases and V by 0 bases; bases with no gene match: 1. There are 14 residues in the CDR3. Looked up from germline, CDR1 is MNHEY and CDR2 is SVGAGI. The CDR3 spells CASSYSDRGPGYTF. In DNA form, the CDR3 reads TGTGCCAGCAGTTACTCGGACAGGGGGCCTGGCTACACCTTC.

V and J are TRBV14 and TRBJ2-7; perhaps TRBD2 as D (6 bases). CDR3 length: 11 amino acids. The V gene's germline CDR1 is SGHDN and CDR2 FVKESK. The ends were cut back, 1 base at V and 8 bases at J, with 6 bases in the middle. The CDR3 DNA reads TGTGCCAGCAGCCAAGGGACTAAGCAGTACTTC. Its translation is CASSQGTKQYF. Full variable domain (rest looked up from reference TRBV14 and TRBJ2-7): EAGVTQFPSHSVIEKGQTVTLRCDPISGHDNLYWYRRVMGKEIKFLLHFVKESKQDESGMPNNRFLAERTGGTYSTLKVQPAELEDSGVYFCASSQGTKQYFGPGTRLTVT.

The V call is TRBV19, the J call TRBJ1-1; tentatively, D is TRBD1 (6 bases). The CDR3 length is 13 residues. The V gene's germline CDR1 is LNHDA and CDR2 SQIVND (reference sequence). Trimming removed 2 bases from V and 4 bases from J, with 8 bases in between. CDR3 sequence (DNA): TGTGCCAGTAGTATAAGGGGGGGCACTGAAGCTTTCTTT. Amino acid sequence: CASSIRGGTEAFF.